These 21 T cell receptor beta chains share one sample of origin, sequenced in a study of T cells in Graves' hyperthyroidism and ophthalmopathy. RNA transcripts provided the source from which TCR beta CDR3 regions were amplified. Researchers ran a first-round RT-PCR on the TCR CDR3 using the HTBI primer set. TCRdb reprocessed the multiplex PCR reads with MiXCR, giving one entry per CDR3 protein. This table has a few hundred thousand distinct CDR3 sequences, more than 15% appearing once. The sequenced sample was blood. These TCRs come from a woman younger than 45 with Graves' hyperthyroidism.

This clonotype was seen many times. In DNA, the CDR3 is TGTGCCAGCAGGGCGACAGGTCCTGGCTACACCTTC. It specifies CASRATGPGYTF. The rearrangement joins TRBV6-1 to TRBJ1-2, with TRBD1 as a possible D gene (6 bases). This CDR3 comprises 12 residues. Trimming pared 6 bases from V and 7 bases from J, leaving 12 bases between. Germline lookup yields CDR1 MNHNS and CDR2 SASEGT.

In this sample, this clonotype turned up many times. The chain couples TRBV3-1 to TRBJ2-7; the D gene is possibly TRBD2 (6 bases). CDR3 size: 15 residues. In germline, CDR1 is LGHDT, CDR2 YNNKEL (reference sequence). The V gene lost 4 bases and the J gene lost 2 bases, with 15 bases spanning the gap. The chain's CDR3 is CASSPQSSAAYEQYF. The CDR3 nucleotides read TGTGCCAGCAGCCCCCAATCTAGCGCGGCCTACGAGCAGTACTTC.

This clonotype was seen more than once but under ten times. V usage is TRBV9 and J usage is TRBJ2-1; maybe TRBD2 (5 bases). Looked up from germline, CDR1 is SGDLS and CDR2 is YYNGEE. Trimming left V 2 bases short and J 5 bases short, with 8 bases between. This CDR3 is 13 amino acids long. Here the CDR3 DNA reads TGTGCCAGCAGCGTCCTCGGGGACAATGAGCAGTTCTTC. Protein: CASSVLGDNEQFF.

This clonotype has ten or more counts. The chain carries TRBV6-1 and TRBJ1-1; 7 positions agree with TRBD1. V was pared by 6 bases and J by 4 bases, with 14 bases of the junction left unmatched. The germline CDR1 and CDR2 sequences are MNHNS and SASEGT. The length of the CDR3 is 16 residues. The CDR3 sequence: CASRVRAGAGGTEAFF. The CDR3 nucleotides read TGTGCCAGCAGGGTCCGGGCCGGGGCAGGGGGCACTGAAGCTTTCTTT.

CDR3 bases: TGTGCCAGCAGCTTTTACAGGGGTTTTCCTTACGAGCAGTACTTC. As protein: CASSFYRGFPYEQYF. The chain links TRBV7-9 to TRBJ2-7; 7 positions match TRBD1. Trimming removed 3 bases from V and 4 bases from J; junction bases left unmatched: 9. The CDR3 is made up of 15 amino acids. In germline, CDR1 is SEHNR, CDR2 FQNEAQ (reference sequence).

This clonotype occurred many times. The V gene is TRBV6-2 or TRBV6-3, the J gene TRBJ2-7; TRBD1 matches at 8 bases. The CDR3 is 15 residues long. With 4 bases clipped from V and 4 bases from J, the junction kept 9 bases outside the gene matches. CDR1 and CDR2 (germline): MNHEY, SVGEGT. Here the CDR3 reads CASSWSNRDRYEQYF. In DNA form, the CDR3 reads TGTGCCAGCAGTTGGAGTAACCGGGACAGGTACGAGCAGTACTTC.

This clonotype was counted ten times or more. This chain uses TRBV5-1 with TRBJ2-6; 10 bases are shared with TRBD1. Trimming took 4 bases from V and 4 from J; bases not matched to a gene: 8. The CDR3 sequence is 17 residues long. Germline CDR1 SGHRS, CDR2 YFSETQ. Written as DNA, the CDR3 is TGCGCCAGCAGCGACGGGACAGGGGCGGCAGGGGCCAACGTCCTGACTTTC. This gives the protein CASSDGTGAAGANVLTF.

The sample holds many counts of this clonotype. The rearrangement joins TRBV30 to TRBJ2-4; perhaps TRBD1 as D (5 bases). Germline-derived CDR1 and CDR2 are GTSNPN and SVGIG (reference sequence). CDR3 length equals 15 residues. Trimming took 0 bases from V and 0 from J, leaving 9 bases between them. CDR3 sequence (DNA): TGTGCCTGGAGTGTAAAGGGGCAAGCCAAAAACATTCAGTACTTC. Protein sequence: CAWSVKGQAKNIQYF. The entire variable domain, with the rest obtained from reference TRBV30 and TRBJ2-4, is as follows: SQTIHQWPATLVQPVGSPLSLECTVEGTSNPNLYWYRQAAGRGLQLLFYSVGIGQISSEVPQNLSASRPQDRQFILSSKKLLLSDSGFYLCAWSVKGQAKNIQYFGAGTRLSVL.

The chain joins TRBV6-1 to TRBJ2-3; 11 bases are shared with TRBD2. CDR1 MNHNS and CDR2 SASEGT come from the germline V gene. The CDR3 is made up of 14 amino acids. V shed 11 bases, J shed 2 bases, and the junction held 6 bases outside the gene matches. CDR3 sequence (DNA): TGTGCCGGAGGACTAGCGGGCGACACAGATACGCAGTATTTT. The encoded protein is CAGGLAGDTDTQYF.

This rearrangement joins TRBV7-9 to TRBJ2-4, with D possibly TRBD2 on 7 matching bases. Germline V gives CDR1 SEHNR, CDR2 FQNEAQ (reference sequence). The CDR3 is made up of 16 amino acids. Trimming removed 3 bases from V and 6 bases from J, with 18 bases in between. DNA for the CDR3: TGTGCCAGCAGCTTTCAAATTACTAGGGGGGGAAACATTCAGTACTTC. Amino acid sequence: CASSFQITRGGNIQYF.

The chain employs TRBV5-1 and TRBJ2-1, with 7 bases that match TRBD1. V lost 4 bases, J lost 6 bases, and 4 bases stayed unmatched. Per germline, CDR1 SGHRS and CDR2 YFSETQ. This CDR3 contains 13 residues. The CDR3 loop reads CASSETGSNEQFF. The CDR3 nucleotides are TGCGCCAGCAGCGAGACAGGGTCCAATGAGCAGTTCTTC.

A few counts support this clonotype. This rearrangement joins TRBV6-1 to TRBJ1-2; 9 bases are shared with TRBD1. After removal of 5 bases from V and 0 bases from J, the junction contained 7 bases not matched to a gene. CDR3 length: 16 amino acids. Germline CDR1 reads MNHNS; CDR2 reads SASEGT. The CDR3 DNA reads TGTGCCAGCAGTAGGACCGGGACAGGGACTAACTATGGCTACACCTTC. The encoded protein is CASSRTGTGTNYGYTF.

This clonotype was picked up many times. This chain uses TRBV30 with TRBJ2-2; D is uncertain. V was clipped by 8 bases and J by 4 bases, with 8 bases between them. Germline loops: CDR1 GTSNPN, CDR2 SVGIG (reference sequence). The CDR3 totals 11 residues. CDR3 sequence reads: CALTRTGELFF. The DNA of the CDR3 is TGTGCCCTCACCCGCACCGGGGAGCTGTTTTTT.

V gene TRBV9 combines with J gene TRBJ2-7; D call uncertain. The CDR3 consists of 15 residues. Per the germline V gene, CDR1 is SGDLS and CDR2 is YYNGEE. V was shortened by 4 bases and J by 2 bases, with 16 bases between the two germline ends. The CDR3: CASSPDGSGTYEQYF. CDR3 nucleotides: TGTGCCAGCAGCCCCGACGGTTCGGGTACCTACGAGCAGTACTTC.

About this clonotype itself: At one end the junction does not follow the germline gene, possibly because of a read error. V and J are TRBV2 and TRBJ2-7; D is uncertain. CDR1 is SNHLY and CDR2 is FYNNEI in the germline V gene. The CDR3 runs 13 residues. The CDR3 DNA follows: TGTGCCGGCAGTGAATCTAGAGACTACGAGCAGTACTTC. It translates to CAGSESRDYEQYF.

Ten or more counts support this clonotype. The V and J genes are TRBV2 and TRBJ2-7; 10 bases fit TRBD1. From germline, CDR1 is SNHLY and CDR2 FYNNEI. The V gene end was trimmed by 7 bases and the J gene end by 7 bases; junction bases not matched to a gene: 13. This CDR3 comprises 15 residues. The CDR3 sequence: CASKPGTGEAREQYF. As DNA, the CDR3 is TGTGCCAGCAAGCCCGGGACAGGGGAGGCTAGGGAGCAGTACTTC.

This chain connects TRBV6-2 or TRBV6-3 to TRBJ2-3, with a possible D match to TRBD2 (5 bases). This CDR3 is built from 16 residues. Trimming cost V 5 bases and J 6 bases, with 21 bases left between them. Per the germline V gene, CDR1 is MNHEY and CDR2 is SVGEGT. CDR3 sequence: CASSPLMRVRLDTQYF. In DNA, the CDR3 is TGTGCCAGCAGTCCACTGATGCGGGTTCGGTTGGATACGCAGTATTTT.

This clonotype was counted at least ten times. DNA for the CDR3: TGTGCCAGCAGCTTAGGCAGGGGCTACGAGCAGTACTTC. Translation: CASSLGRGYEQYF. The rearrangement joins TRBV7-2 to TRBJ2-7; possibly TRBD1 for D (6 bases). Germline CDR1 is SGHTA and CDR2 is FQGNSA. The CDR3 covers 13 residues. V lost 1 base and J lost 3, with 7 bases in between.

This clonotype came up many times. The J gene is TRBJ2-1, the V gene TRBV3-1; D unresolved. The CDR3 totals 13 residues. Between the trimmed V and J ends, which lost 8 bases and 8 bases, there was a span of 16 bases. Germline CDR1 LGHDT, CDR2 YNNKEL (reference sequence). CDR3 amino acids: CASLQPPRHEQFF. The CDR3 DNA is TGTGCCAGCCTCCAGCCCCCGCGCCATGAGCAGTTCTTC.

V is TRBV6-5 and J is TRBJ1-2, with D tentatively TRBD1 (5 bases). V was clipped by 2 bases and J by 3 bases, with 13 bases between them. The CDR3 runs 15 residues. Germline values: CDR1 MNHEY, CDR2 SVGAGI. CDR3 sequence reads: CASSYEIGADYGYTF. The CDR3 bases are TGTGCCAGCAGTTACGAAATAGGGGCGGACTATGGCTACACCTTC.

The rearrangement joins TRBV9 to TRBJ2-1; D possibly corresponds to TRBD2 (5 bases). The germline V gene has CDR1 SGDLS and CDR2 YYNGEE. The CDR3 covers 15 residues. V lost 0 bases and J lost 1, with 8 bases in between. The CDR3 reads CASSVGENSYNEQFF. CDR3 nucleotide sequence: TGTGCCAGCAGCGTAGGGGAGAATTCCTACAATGAGCAGTTCTTC.